This record concerns one TCR beta chain sequence. The antigen is not known. Sequencing was performed with immunoSEQ multiplex PCR; in TCRdb, only in-frame clones are kept and a portion is missing. Counted here are tens of thousands of clones, 80% to 90% occurring once; the ten biggest clones make up 30% to 40%. The V and J ends lost 6 bases and 0 bases, in that order; junction bases with no gene match: 0. There are 14 residues in the CDR3. Germline CDR1 SNHLY, CDR2 FYNNEI. The sample originates from a study of T cell responses to AZD1222 COVID-19 vaccine. Study results and limitations: Only 5 or 6 individuals given AZD1222 were seropositive at baseline. Repertoire sampling occurred only after the peak T cell response.

The rearrangement links TRBV2 to TRBJ2-1; 9 bases align to TRBD1. The sequence derives from an adult in good health. The sample consisted of peripheral blood, taken on day 0 of AZD1222 vaccination. CDR3 sequence: CASRGQGSYNEQFF. The CDR3 bases are TGTGCCAGCAGGGGACAGGGCTCCTACAATGAGCAGTTCTTC.